A selection of T cell receptor beta chains follows, all from one sample in a study of blood T cell repertoires in COVID-19. Some clones are missing from TCRdb's copy, which holds only in-frame ones; the method was immunoSEQ multiplex PCR. The sample contains about 140,000 clones, 84% of which appear only once. The sequenced sample was peripheral blood. These receptors were collected from a human donor in a cohort sampled during active COVID-19. Both conserved end residues are part of each CDR3. D genes are given only for firm matches. The size field is filled for only some rows; it gives once, few, many or a size class.

cdr3_aa: CASSLASRSGGYTF; cdr3_nt: TGTGCCAGCAGTCTCGCGTCTCGGTCGGGGGGCTACACCTTC; j_call: TRBJ1-2; cdr3_length: 14; v_call: TRBV6-2/TRBV6-3; d_call: NA; clone_size: NA
cdr3_aa: CASIPTGRTEAFF; cdr3_nt: TGTGCCAGCATTCCGACAGGGAGGACTGAAGCTTTCTTT; j_call: TRBJ1-1; cdr3_length: 13; v_call: TRBV6-5; d_call: TRBD1; clone_size: few
cdr3_aa: CASSLAGQGGVETQYF; cdr3_nt: TGCGCCAGCAGCTTGGCCGGGCAGGGTGGGGTAGAGACCCAGTACTTC; j_call: TRBJ2-5; cdr3_length: 16; v_call: TRBV5-1; d_call: NA; clone_size: NA
cdr3_aa: CASSLTENTEAFF; cdr3_nt: TGTGCCAGCAGCCTCACAGAGAACACTGAAGCTTTCTTT; j_call: TRBJ1-1; cdr3_length: 13; v_call: TRBV7-2; d_call: NA; clone_size: NA
cdr3_aa: CASSRDRGTGNTIYF; cdr3_nt: TGTGCCAGCAGTCGTGACAGGGGAACAGGAAACACCATATATTTT; j_call: TRBJ1-3; cdr3_length: 15; v_call: TRBV7-2; d_call: TRBD1; clone_size: NA
cdr3_aa: CASSRQGGYGYTF; cdr3_nt: TGTGCCAGCAGTCGACAGGGGGGGTATGGCTACACCTTC; j_call: TRBJ1-2; cdr3_length: 13; v_call: TRBV2; d_call: TRBD1; clone_size: NA
cdr3_aa: CASQRVAGSEAFF; cdr3_nt: TGTGCCAGCCAGCGGGTGGCCGGGTCTGAAGCTTTCTTT; j_call: TRBJ1-1; cdr3_length: 13; v_call: TRBV19; d_call: NA; clone_size: once
cdr3_aa: CASSRQDSYEQYF; cdr3_nt: TGTGCCAGCAGCCGTCAGGACAGTTACGAGCAGTACTTC; j_call: TRBJ2-7; cdr3_length: 13; v_call: TRBV5-4; d_call: NA; clone_size: NA
cdr3_aa: CASSLGPGSYYEQYF; cdr3_nt: TGTGCCAGCAGCCTTGGACCAGGGTCGTACTACGAGCAGTACTTC; j_call: TRBJ2-7; cdr3_length: 15; v_call: TRBV5-5; d_call: NA; clone_size: NA
cdr3_aa: CAIRRDLGVETQYF; cdr3_nt: TGTGCCATCAGGCGGGACCTCGGGGTAGAGACCCAGTACTTC; j_call: TRBJ2-5; cdr3_length: 14; v_call: TRBV10-3; d_call: NA; clone_size: once
cdr3_aa: CASSPTGFQNEKLFF; cdr3_nt: TGTGCCAGCTCACCAACAGGATTTCAAAACGAAAAACTGTTTTTT; j_call: TRBJ1-4; cdr3_length: 15; v_call: TRBV18; d_call: NA; clone_size: NA
cdr3_aa: CASSLEGVANTEAFF; cdr3_nt: TGTGCCAGCAGCTTGGAAGGAGTGGCGAACACTGAAGCTTTCTTT; j_call: TRBJ1-1; cdr3_length: 15; v_call: TRBV5-8; d_call: NA; clone_size: once
cdr3_aa: CSVGGDLYGYTF; cdr3_nt: TGCAGCGTTGGCGGGGACCTCTATGGCTACACCTTC; j_call: TRBJ1-2; cdr3_length: 12; v_call: TRBV29-1; d_call: NA; clone_size: NA
cdr3_aa: CSVRDPDRGLNEQYF; cdr3_nt: TGCAGCGTCCGAGACCCGGACAGGGGGCTGAACGAGCAGTACTTC; j_call: TRBJ2-7; cdr3_length: 15; v_call: TRBV29-1; d_call: TRBD1; clone_size: NA
cdr3_aa: CASARGGQGNQPQHF; cdr3_nt: TGTGCCAGCGCCCGGGGGGGGCAGGGTAATCAGCCCCAGCATTTT; j_call: TRBJ1-5; cdr3_length: 15; v_call: TRBV2; d_call: NA; clone_size: NA
cdr3_aa: CASSRDRPMNTEAFF; cdr3_nt: TGTGCCAGCAGCAGGGACAGACCTATGAACACTGAAGCTTTCTTT; j_call: TRBJ1-1; cdr3_length: 15; v_call: TRBV5-6; d_call: TRBD1; clone_size: NA
cdr3_aa: CSARDGETQYF; cdr3_nt: TGCAGTGCTAGAGACGGAGAGACCCAGTACTTC; j_call: TRBJ2-5; cdr3_length: 11; v_call: TRBV20-1; d_call: NA; clone_size: NA
cdr3_aa: CASSEGQRFTDTQYF; cdr3_nt: TGTGCCAGCAGTGAAGGTCAGCGGTTCACAGATACGCAGTATTTT; j_call: TRBJ2-3; cdr3_length: 15; v_call: TRBV6-1; d_call: NA; clone_size: NA
cdr3_aa: CASSQVWNTEAFF; cdr3_nt: TGCGCCAGCAGCCAAGTCTGGAACACTGAAGCTTTCTTT; j_call: TRBJ1-1; cdr3_length: 13; v_call: TRBV4-3; d_call: NA; clone_size: NA
cdr3_aa: CASSLTSGGDYEQYF; cdr3_nt: TGTGCCAGCAGCCTTACTAGCGGGGGGGACTACGAGCAGTACTTC; j_call: TRBJ2-7; cdr3_length: 15; v_call: TRBV9; d_call: TRBD2; clone_size: NA
cdr3_aa: CASSESRAEPQHF; cdr3_nt: TGTGCCAGCAGTGAAAGCAGGGCGGAGCCCCAGCATTTT; j_call: TRBJ1-5; cdr3_length: 13; v_call: TRBV6-1; d_call: NA; clone_size: NA